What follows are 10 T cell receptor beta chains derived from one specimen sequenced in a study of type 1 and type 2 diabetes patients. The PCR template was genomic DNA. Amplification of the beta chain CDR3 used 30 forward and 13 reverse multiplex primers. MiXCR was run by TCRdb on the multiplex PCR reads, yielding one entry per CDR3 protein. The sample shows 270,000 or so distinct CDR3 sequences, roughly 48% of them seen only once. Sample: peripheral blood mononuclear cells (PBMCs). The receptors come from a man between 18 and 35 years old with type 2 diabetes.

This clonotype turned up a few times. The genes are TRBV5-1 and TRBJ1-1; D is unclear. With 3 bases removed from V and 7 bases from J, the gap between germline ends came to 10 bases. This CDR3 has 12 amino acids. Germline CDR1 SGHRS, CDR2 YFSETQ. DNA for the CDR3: TGCGCCAGCAGCTGGGATTTGGGTGAAGCTTTCTTT. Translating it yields CASSWDLGEAFF.

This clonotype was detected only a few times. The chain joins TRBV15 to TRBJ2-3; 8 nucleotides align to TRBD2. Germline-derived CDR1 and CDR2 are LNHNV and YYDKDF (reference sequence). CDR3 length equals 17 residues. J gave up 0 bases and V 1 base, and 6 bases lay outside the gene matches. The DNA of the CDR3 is TGTGCCACCAGCAGAGTCACTTTAGCGGGAAGCACAGATACGCAGTATTTT. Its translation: CATSRVTLAGSTDTQYF.

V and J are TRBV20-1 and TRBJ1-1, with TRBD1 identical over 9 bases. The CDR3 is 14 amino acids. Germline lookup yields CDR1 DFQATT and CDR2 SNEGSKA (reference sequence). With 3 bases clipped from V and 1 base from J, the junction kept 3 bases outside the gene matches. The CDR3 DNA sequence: TGCAGTGCTAGGGGGGACAGGGAGAACACTGAAGCTTTCTTT. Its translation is CSARGDRENTEAFF.

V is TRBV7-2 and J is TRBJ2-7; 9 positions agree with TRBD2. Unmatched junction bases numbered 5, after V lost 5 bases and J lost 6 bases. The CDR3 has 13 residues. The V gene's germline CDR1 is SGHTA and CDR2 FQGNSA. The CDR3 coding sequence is TGTGCCAGCAGCCCGGGACTAGCTAGCGAGCAGTACTTC. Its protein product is CASSPGLASEQYF. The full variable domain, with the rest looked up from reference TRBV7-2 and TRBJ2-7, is GAGVSQSPSNKVTEKGKDVELRCDPISGHTALYWYRQSLGQGLEFLIYFQGNSAPDKSGLPSDRFSAERTGGSVSTLTIQRTQQEDSAVYLCASSPGLASEQYFGPGTRLTVT.

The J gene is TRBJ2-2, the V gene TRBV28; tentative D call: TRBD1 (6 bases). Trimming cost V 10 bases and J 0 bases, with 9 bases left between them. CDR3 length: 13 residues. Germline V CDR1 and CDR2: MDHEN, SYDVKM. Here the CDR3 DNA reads TGTGCCAACCAGGGGACGAACACCGGGGAGCTGTTTTTT. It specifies CANQGTNTGELFF.

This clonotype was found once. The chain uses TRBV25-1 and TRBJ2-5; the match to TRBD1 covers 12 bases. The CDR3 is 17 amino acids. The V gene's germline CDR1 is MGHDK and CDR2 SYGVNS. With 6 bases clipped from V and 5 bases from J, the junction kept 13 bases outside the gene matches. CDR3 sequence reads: CASSQNGGTGGAETQYF. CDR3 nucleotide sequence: TGTGCCAGCAGCCAAAATGGCGGGACAGGGGGCGCGGAGACCCAGTACTTC.

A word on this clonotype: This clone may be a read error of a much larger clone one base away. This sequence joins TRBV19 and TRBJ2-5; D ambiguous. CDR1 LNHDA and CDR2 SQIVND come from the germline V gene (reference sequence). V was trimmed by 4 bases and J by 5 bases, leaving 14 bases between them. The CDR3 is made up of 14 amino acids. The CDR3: CASSKAEQVETQYF. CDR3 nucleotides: TGTGCCAGTAGTAAGGCTGAGCAGGTTGAGACCCAGTACTTC.

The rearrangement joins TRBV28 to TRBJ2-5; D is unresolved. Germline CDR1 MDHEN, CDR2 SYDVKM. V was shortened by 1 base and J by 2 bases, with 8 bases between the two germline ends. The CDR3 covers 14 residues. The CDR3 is CASSLSVDQETQYF. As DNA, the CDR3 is TGTGCCAGCAGTTTATCGGTGGATCAAGAGACCCAGTACTTC. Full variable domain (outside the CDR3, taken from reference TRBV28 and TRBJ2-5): DVKVTQSSRYLVKRTGEKVFLECVQDMDHENMFWYRQDPGLGLRLIYFSYDVKMKEKGDIPEGYSVSREKKERFSLILESASTNQTSMYLCASSLSVDQETQYFGPGTRLLVL.

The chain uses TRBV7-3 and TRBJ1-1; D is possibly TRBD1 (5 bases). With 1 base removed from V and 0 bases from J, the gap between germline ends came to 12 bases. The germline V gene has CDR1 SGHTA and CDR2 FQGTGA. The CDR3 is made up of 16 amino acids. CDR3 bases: TGTGCCAGCAGCTTAAGTGGAGGGGCGCTGAACACTGAAGCTTTCTTT. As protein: CASSLSGGALNTEAFF.

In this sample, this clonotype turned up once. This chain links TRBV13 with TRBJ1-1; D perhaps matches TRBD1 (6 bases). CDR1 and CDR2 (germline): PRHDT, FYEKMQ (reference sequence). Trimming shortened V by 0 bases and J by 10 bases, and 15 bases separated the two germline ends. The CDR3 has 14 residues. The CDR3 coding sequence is TGTGCCAGCAGCTTAGGCAAGGACAGAGCGGTAGCTTTCTTT. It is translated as CASSLGKDRAVAFF.